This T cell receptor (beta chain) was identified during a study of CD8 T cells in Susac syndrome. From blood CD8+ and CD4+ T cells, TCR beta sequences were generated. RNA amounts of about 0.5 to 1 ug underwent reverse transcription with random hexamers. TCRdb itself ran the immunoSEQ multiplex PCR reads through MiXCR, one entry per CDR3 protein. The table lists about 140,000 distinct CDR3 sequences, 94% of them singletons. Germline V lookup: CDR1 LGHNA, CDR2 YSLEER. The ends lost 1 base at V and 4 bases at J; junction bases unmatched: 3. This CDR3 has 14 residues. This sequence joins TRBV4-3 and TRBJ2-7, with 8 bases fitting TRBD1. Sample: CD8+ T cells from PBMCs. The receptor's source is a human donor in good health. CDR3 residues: CASSQGRGLYEQYF. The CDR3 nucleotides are TGCGCCAGCAGCCAAGGCAGGGGGCTGTACGAGCAGTACTTC.